This T cell receptor (beta chain) was recorded in a study of cytomegalovirus exposure and HLA in healthy donors. This clone was detected only once. Trimming shortened V by 7 bases and J by 6 bases, and 12 bases separated the two germline ends. The germline V gene has CDR1 SEHNR and CDR2 FQNEAQ (reference sequence). This CDR3 is built from 12 residues. The PCR was carried out with 60 Vbeta primers and 13 Jbeta primers. Data came from immunoSEQ multiplex PCR; TCRdb stores just in-frame clones and leaves some out. The sample holds about 93,000 clones, about 80% seen once. The V gene is TRBV7-9, the J gene TRBJ1-1; D is unclear. Material: PBMCs. This receptor was taken from a young man in good health and CMV-seronegative. The CDR3, as DNA: TGTGCCAGCACTCACGTTAGCCCTGAAGCTTTCTTT. Amino acid sequence: CASTHVSPEAFF. Complete variable domain (other parts from reference TRBV7-9 and TRBJ1-1): DTGVSQNPRHKITKRGQNVTFRCDPISEHNRLYWYRQTLGQGPEFLTYFQNEAQLEKSRLLSDRFSAERPKGSFSTLEIQRTEQGDSAMYLCASTHVSPEAFFGQGTRLTVV.